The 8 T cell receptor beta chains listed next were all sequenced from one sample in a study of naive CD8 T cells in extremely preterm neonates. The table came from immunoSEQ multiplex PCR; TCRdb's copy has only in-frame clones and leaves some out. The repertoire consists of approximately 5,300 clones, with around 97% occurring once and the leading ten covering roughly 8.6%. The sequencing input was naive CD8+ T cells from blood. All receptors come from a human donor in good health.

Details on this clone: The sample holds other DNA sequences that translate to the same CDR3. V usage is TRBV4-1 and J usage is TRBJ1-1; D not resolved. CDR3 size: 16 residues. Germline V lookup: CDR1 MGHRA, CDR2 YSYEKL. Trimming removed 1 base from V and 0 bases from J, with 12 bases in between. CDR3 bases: TGCGCCAGCAGCCAAGTTCCACTGACTATGAACACTGAAGCTTTCTTT. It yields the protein CASSQVPLTMNTEAFF.

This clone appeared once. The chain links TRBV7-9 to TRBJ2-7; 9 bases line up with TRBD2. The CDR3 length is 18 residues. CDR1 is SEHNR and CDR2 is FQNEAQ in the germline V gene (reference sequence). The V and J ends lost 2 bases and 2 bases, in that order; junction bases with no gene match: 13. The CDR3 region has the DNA TGTGCCAGCAGCTTAATGGGAAAGGCTAGCGGGGTCGCCTACGAGCAGTACTTC. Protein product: CASSLMGKASGVAYEQYF.

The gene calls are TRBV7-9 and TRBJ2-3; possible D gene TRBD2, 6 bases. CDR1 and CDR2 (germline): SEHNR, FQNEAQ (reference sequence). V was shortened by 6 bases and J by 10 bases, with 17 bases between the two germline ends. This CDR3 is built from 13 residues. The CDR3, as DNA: TGTGCCAGCAGTTACCGGGACTTGGCGGCGCAGTATTTT. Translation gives CASSYRDLAAQYF. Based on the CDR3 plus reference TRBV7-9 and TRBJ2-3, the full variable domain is DTGVSQNPRHKITKRGQNVTFRCDPISEHNRLYWYRQTLGQGPEFLTYFQNEAQLEKSRLLSDRFSAERPKGSFSTLEIQRTEQGDSAMYLCASSYRDLAAQYFGPGTRLTVL.

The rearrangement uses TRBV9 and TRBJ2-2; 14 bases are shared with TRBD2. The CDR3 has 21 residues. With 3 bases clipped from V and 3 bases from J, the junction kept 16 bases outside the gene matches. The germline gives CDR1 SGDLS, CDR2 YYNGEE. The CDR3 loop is CASSDRARTSGGRFDTGELFF. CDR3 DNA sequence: TGTGCCAGCAGCGATAGGGCCAGGACTAGCGGGGGGAGATTTGACACCGGGGAGCTGTTTTTT. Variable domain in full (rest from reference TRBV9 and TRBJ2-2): DSGVTQTPKHLITATGQRVTLRCSPRSGDLSVYWYQQSLDQGLQFLIQYYNGEERAKGNILERFSAQQFPDLHSELNLSSLELGDSALYFCASSDRARTSGGRFDTGELFFGEGSRLTVL.

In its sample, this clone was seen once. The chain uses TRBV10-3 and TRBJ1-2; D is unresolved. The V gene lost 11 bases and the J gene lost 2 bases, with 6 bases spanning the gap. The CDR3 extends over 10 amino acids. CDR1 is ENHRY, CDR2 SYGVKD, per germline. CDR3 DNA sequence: TGTGCCGGCCGCAACTATGGCTACACCTTC. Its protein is CAGRNYGYTF.

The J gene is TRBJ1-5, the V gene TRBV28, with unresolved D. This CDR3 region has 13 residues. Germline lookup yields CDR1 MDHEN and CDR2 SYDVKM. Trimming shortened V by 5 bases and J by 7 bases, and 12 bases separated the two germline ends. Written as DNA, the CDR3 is TGTGCCAGCAGTCCCACCGGCGGACAGCCCCAGCATTTT. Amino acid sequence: CASSPTGGQPQHF.

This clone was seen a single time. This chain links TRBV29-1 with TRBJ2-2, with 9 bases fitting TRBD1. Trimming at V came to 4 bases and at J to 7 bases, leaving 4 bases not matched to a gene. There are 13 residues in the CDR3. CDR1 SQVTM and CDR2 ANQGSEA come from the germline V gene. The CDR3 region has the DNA TGCAGCGTTGTGGGACAGGGTATCGGGGAGCTGTTTTTT. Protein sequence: CSVVGQGIGELFF.

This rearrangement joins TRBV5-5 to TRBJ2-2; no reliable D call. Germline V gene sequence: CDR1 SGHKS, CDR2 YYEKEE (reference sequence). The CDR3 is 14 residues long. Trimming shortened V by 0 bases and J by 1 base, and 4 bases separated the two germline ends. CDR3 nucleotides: TGTGCCAGCAGCTTGGGACAGAACACCGGGGAGCTGTTTTTT. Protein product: CASSLGQNTGELFF.